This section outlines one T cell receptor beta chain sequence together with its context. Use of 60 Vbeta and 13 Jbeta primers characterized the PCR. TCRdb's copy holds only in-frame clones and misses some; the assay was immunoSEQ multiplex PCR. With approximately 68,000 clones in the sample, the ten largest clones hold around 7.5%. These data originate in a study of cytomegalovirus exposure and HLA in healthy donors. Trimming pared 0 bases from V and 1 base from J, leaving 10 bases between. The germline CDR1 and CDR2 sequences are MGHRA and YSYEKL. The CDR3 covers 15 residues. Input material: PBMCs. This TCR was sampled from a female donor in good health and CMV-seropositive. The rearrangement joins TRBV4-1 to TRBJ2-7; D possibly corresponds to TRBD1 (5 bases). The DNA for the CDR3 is TGCGCCAGCAGCCAAGATGGGTCAGGGTCCTACGAGCAGTACTTC. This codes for CASSQDGSGSYEQYF.